This T cell receptor beta chain was recorded in a study of T cells in Graves' hyperthyroidism and ophthalmopathy. TCR beta CDR3 regions were amplified from RNA. Researchers ran a first-round RT-PCR on the TCR CDR3 using the HTBI primer set. TCRdb processed the multiplex PCR reads anew with MiXCR; each CDR3 protein has one entry. This repertoire shows some 600,000 distinct CDR3 sequences, around 13% found once; its top ten account for more than 4.5%. In the case of this clonotype: Antigen specificity is unknown.

General study findings and limits: Patients with ophthalmopathy were separated from those with stable hyperthyroidism by a 13 V-J model. Before onset, ophthalmopathy was predicted by the model a median 6.5 months earlier.

Trimming took 2 bases from V and 5 from J; bases not matched to a gene: 12. CDR3 length: 16 amino acids. Germline V gene data show CDR1 as MNHEY and CDR2 as SVGEGT. The sample was blood. V gene TRBV6-2 or TRBV6-3 combines with J gene TRBJ2-7; 7 nucleotides line up with TRBD2. The sequence was obtained from a woman under 40 with Graves' hyperthyroidism that later progressed to Graves' ophthalmopathy. The CDR3 bases are TGTGCCAGCAGTTACGTCGGGGGAGGGCCTTTCCACGAGCAGTACTTC. Protein product: CASSYVGGGPFHEQYF.